Here is one T cell receptor (beta chain) with its context. After removal of 2 bases from V and 0 bases from J, the junction contained 5 bases not matched to a gene. CDR3 size: 16 residues. Per germline, CDR1 SGHTA and CDR2 FQGTGA. TEMRA cells were FACS-enriched, while CD8+ and CD4+ T cells were negatively isolated. This sample was included in a study of CD8 T cells in Susac syndrome. An amount of RNA that ranged from roughly 0.5 to 1 ug was reverse transcribed with random hexamers. The CDR3 of TCR beta was amplified by immunoSEQ multiplex PCR across 54 Vbeta and 13 Jbeta. MiXCR was run by TCRdb on the immunoSEQ multiplex PCR reads, yielding one entry per CDR3 protein. Of under 200,000 distinct CDR3 sequences in the sample, approximately 94% were seen once.

The sample comprised CD4+ T cells from PBMCs. The chain links TRBV7-3 to TRBJ1-1; 8 nucleotides agree with TRBD1. The receptor comes from a human donor with Susac syndrome. The CDR3 sequence: CASSLQGQGLNTEAFF. Here the CDR3 DNA reads TGTGCCAGCAGCTTACAAGGACAGGGATTGAACACTGAAGCTTTCTTT.